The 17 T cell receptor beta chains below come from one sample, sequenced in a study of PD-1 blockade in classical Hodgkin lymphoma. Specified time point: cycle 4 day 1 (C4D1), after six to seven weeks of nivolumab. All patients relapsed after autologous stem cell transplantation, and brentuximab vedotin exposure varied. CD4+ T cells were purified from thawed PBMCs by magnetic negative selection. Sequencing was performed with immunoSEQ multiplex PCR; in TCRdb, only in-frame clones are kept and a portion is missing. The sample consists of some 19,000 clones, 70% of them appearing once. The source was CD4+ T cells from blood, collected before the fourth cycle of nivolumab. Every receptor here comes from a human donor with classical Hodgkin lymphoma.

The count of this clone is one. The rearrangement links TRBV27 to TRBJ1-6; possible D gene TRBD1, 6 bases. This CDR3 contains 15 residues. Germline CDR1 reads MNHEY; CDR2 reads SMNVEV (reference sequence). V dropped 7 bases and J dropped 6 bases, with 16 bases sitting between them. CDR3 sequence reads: CASTPRGAFNSPLHF. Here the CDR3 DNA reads TGTGCCAGCACCCCCAGGGGAGCGTTTAATTCACCCCTCCACTTT.

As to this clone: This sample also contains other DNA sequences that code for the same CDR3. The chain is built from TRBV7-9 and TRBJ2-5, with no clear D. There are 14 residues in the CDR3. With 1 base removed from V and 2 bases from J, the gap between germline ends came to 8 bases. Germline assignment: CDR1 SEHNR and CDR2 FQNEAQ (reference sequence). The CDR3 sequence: CASSLGRNQETQYF. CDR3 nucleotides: TGTGCCAGCAGCTTAGGCAGGAATCAAGAGACCCAGTACTTC.

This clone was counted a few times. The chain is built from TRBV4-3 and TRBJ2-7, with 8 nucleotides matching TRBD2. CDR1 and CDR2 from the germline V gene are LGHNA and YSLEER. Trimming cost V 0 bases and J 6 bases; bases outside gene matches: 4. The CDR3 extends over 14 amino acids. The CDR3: CASSQDSLAGEQYF. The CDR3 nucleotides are TGCGCCAGCAGCCAAGATAGTCTAGCGGGCGAGCAGTACTTC.

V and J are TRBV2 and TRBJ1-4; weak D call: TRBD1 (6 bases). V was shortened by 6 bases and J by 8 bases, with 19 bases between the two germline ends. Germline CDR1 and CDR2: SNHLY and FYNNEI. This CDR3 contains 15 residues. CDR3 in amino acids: CASSVQGGSKEKLFF. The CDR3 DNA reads TGTGCCAGCAGCGTACAGGGAGGGAGTAAGGAAAAACTGTTTTTT.

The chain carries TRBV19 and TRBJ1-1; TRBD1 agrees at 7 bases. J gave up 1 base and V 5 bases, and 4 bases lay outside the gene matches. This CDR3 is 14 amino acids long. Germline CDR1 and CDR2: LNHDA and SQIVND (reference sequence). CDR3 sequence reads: CASSPNRGNTEAFF. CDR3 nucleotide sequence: TGTGCCAGTAGTCCGAACAGGGGGAACACTGAAGCTTTCTTT.

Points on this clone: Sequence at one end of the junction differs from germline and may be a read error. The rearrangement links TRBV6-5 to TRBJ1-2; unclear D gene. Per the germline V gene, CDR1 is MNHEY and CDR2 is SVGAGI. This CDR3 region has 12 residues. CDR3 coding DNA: TGTGTCAGCAGTTACGGACGCTTCGGCTACACCTTC. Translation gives CVSSYGRFGYTF.

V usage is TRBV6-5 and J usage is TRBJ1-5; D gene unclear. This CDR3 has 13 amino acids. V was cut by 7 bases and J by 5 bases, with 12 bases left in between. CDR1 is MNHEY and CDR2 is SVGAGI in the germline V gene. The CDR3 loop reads CASKKAQHQPQHF. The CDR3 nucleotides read TGTGCCAGCAAAAAGGCCCAACATCAGCCCCAGCATTTT.

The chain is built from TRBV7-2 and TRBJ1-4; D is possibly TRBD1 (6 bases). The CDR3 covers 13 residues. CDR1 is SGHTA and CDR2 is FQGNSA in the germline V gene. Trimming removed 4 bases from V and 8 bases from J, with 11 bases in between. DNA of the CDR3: TGTGCCAGCAGCTACGGGACATCCGAAAAACTGTTTTTT. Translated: CASSYGTSEKLFF.

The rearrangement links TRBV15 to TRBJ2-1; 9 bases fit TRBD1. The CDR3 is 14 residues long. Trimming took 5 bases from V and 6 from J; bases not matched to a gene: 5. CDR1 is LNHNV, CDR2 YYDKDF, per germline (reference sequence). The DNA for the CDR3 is TGTGCCACCAGCCCGACAGGGGGATTCAATGAGCAGTTCTTC. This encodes CATSPTGGFNEQFF.

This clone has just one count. The CDR3 protein is CACCGPGQNYEQYF. The CDR3 bases are TGTGCCTGCTGTGGGCCGGGACAAAACTACGAGCAGTACTTC. The rearrangement links TRBV30 to TRBJ2-7; D possibly corresponds to TRBD1 (6 bases). The germline V gene has CDR1 GTSNPN and CDR2 SVGIG (reference sequence). This CDR3 comprises 14 residues. Trimming stripped 6 bases from V and 3 bases from J, with 18 bases between.

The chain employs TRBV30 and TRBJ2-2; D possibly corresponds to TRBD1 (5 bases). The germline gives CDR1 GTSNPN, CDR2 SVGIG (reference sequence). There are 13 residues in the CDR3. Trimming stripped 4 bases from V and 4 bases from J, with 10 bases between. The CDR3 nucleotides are TGTGCCTGGACCGAGACAGCCACCGGGGAGCTGTTTTTT. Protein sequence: CAWTETATGELFF.

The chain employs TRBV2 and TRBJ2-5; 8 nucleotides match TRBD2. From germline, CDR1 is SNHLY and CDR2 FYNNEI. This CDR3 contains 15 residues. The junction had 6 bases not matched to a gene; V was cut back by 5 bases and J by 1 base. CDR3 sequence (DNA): TGTGCCAGCAGTCCGGGGGGGCCGGGCCAAGAGACCCAGTACTTC. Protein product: CASSPGGPGQETQYF.

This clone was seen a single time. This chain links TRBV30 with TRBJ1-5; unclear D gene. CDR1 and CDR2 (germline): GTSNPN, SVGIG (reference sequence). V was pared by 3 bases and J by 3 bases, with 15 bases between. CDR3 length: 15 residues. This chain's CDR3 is CAWSVKGLNNQPQHF. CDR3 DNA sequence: TGTGCCTGGAGCGTTAAAGGACTGAACAATCAGCCCCAGCATTTT.

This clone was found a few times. The CDR3 is CASSLVGRSSYEQYF. DNA for the CDR3: TGTGCCAGCAGCTTAGTTGGCAGGAGCTCCTACGAGCAGTACTTC. V usage is TRBV11-2 and J usage is TRBJ2-7; D unresolved. Between the trimmed V and J ends, which lost 1 base and 0 bases, there was a span of 10 bases. Germline-derived CDR1 and CDR2 are SGHAT and FQNNGV. The CDR3 extends over 15 amino acids. The full variable domain, its missing parts supplied by reference TRBV11-2 and TRBJ2-7, is EAGVAQSPRYKIIEKRQSVAFWCNPISGHATLYWYQQILGQGPKLLIQFQNNGVVDDSQLPKDRFSAERLKGVDSTLKIQPAKLEDSAVYLCASSLVGRSSYEQYFGPGTRLTVT.

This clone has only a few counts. The DNA of the CDR3 is TGTGCCAGTAGACCGGGACACATGGTCTCGGGAAACACCATATATTTT. Its translation is CASRPGHMVSGNTIYF. This chain links TRBV19 with TRBJ1-3, with D possibly matching TRBD1 (6 bases). The germline CDR1 and CDR2 sequences are LNHDA and SQIVND (reference sequence). CDR3 length equals 16 residues. Trimming stripped 6 bases from V and 4 bases from J, with 19 bases between.

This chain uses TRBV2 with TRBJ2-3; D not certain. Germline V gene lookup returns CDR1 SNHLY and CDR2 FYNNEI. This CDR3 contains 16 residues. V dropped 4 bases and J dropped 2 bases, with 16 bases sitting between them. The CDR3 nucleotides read TGTGCCAGCAGTGTTCCGAGAGAGAGAAACACAGATACGCAGTATTTT. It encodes CASSVPRERNTDTQYF. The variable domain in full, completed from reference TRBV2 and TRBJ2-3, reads EPEVTQTPSHQVTQMGQEVILRCVPISNHLYFYWYRQILGQKVEFLVSFYNNEISEKSEIFDDQFSVERPDGSNFTLKIRSTKLEDSAMYFCASSVPRERNTDTQYFGPGTRLTVL.

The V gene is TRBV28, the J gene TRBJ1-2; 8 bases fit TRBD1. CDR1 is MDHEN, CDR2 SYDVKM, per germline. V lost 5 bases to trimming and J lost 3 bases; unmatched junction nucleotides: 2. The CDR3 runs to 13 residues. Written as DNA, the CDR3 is TGTGCCAGCAGTCAGGGACAGGACTATGGCTACACCTTC. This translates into CASSQGQDYGYTF.